These T cell receptor beta chains were read from a single sample in a study of identical twins. TCRdb analysed the 5' RACE reads with MiXCR anew, one entry per CDR3 protein. Of roughly 1.6 million distinct CDR3 sequences listed, under 35% are singletons. Sequenced input: cord blood. Every receptor here comes from a newborn girl in good health. Both conserved end residues are part of each CDR3. A D gene is named only where the DNA matches it firmly. Size tells how often a clone was seen (once, few, many) or the class of an expanded clone, and some rows leave it out.

d_call	j_call	clone_size	v_call	cdr3_aa	cdr3_nt
.	TRBJ1-2	once	TRBV12-3/TRBV12-4	CASKYSVYGYTF	TGTGCCAGCAAGTACAGCGTCTATGGCTACACCTTC
.	TRBJ2-3	.	TRBV28	CASSLISGRTLGDTQYF	TGTGCCAGCAGTTTGATTAGCGGTAGAACCTTGGGAGATACGCAGTATTTT
.	TRBJ1-4	.	TRBV7-9	CASSLRTEVEKLFF	TGTGCCAGCAGCTTAAGGACGGAGGTTGAAAAACTGTTTTTT
.	TRBJ1-4	.	TRBV5-5	CASSSAIIRGGEKLFF	TGTGCCAGCAGCTCCGCCATAATCAGGGGAGGGGAAAAACTGTTTTTT
TRBD2	TRBJ2-1	many	TRBV3-1	CASSLHSGGAVNEQFF	TGTGCCAGCAGCCTTCATAGCGGGGGGGCCGTCAATGAGCAGTTCTTC
TRBD2	TRBJ2-5	.	TRBV7-9	CASSLGTSGPIYQETQYF	TGTGCCAGCAGCTTAGGGACTAGCGGCCCTATCTACCAAGAGACCCAGTACTTC
TRBD1	TRBJ1-6	.	TRBV24-1	CATQGQGNSPLHF	TGTGCCACCCAGGGACAGGGTAATTCACCCCTCCACTTT
TRBD1	TRBJ2-5	.	TRBV12-3/TRBV12-4	CASSPGQGAGETQYF	TGTGCCAGCAGCCCGGGACAGGGGGCTGGAGAGACCCAGTACTTC
.	TRBJ2-3	.	TRBV11-2	CASSLDGRGYTDTQYF	TGTGCCAGCAGCTTAGATGGACGGGGATACACAGATACGCAGTATTTT
TRBD1	TRBJ1-2	.	TRBV4-2	CASSQGSIGTGAYGYTF	TGTGCCAGCAGCCAAGGGAGTATCGGGACAGGGGCCTATGGCTACACCTTC
TRBD2	TRBJ2-1	many	TRBV29-1	CSVVASGSYNEQFF	TGCAGCGTTGTGGCTAGCGGGTCTTACAATGAGCAGTTCTTC
TRBD2	TRBJ2-4	many	TRBV10-3	CATSGRNIQYF	TGTGCCACCAGCGGGAGGAACATTCAGTACTTC
.	TRBJ2-5	.	TRBV24-1	CATSPSGAPSHEEQYF	TGTGCCACCAGTCCATCAGGGGCCCCCTCCCATGAAGAGCAGTACTTC
.	TRBJ1-2	.	TRBV5-1	CAGSLEPTANYGYTF	TGCGCCGGCAGCTTGGAACCGACAGCGAACTATGGCTACACCTTC
.	TRBJ1-6	.	TRBV6-1	CASSEPGRGNSPLHF	TGTGCCAGCAGTGAACCAGGGCGAGGAAATTCACCCCTCCACTTT
TRBD1	TRBJ2-3	.	TRBV7-9	CASRGTGTTDTQYF	TGTGCCAGCAGAGGGACAGGGACTACAGATACGCAGTATTTT
.	TRBJ1-2	many	TRBV29-1	CSVENAGSYGYTF	TGCAGCGTTGAAAACGCAGGGTCCTATGGCTACACCTTC
.	TRBJ1-5	many	TRBV5-1	CASSLAGYSNQPQHF	TGTGCCAGCAGTTTGGCAGGGTATAGCAATCAGCCCCAGCATTTT
.	TRBJ1-1	few	TRBV6-1	CASTKEGQGSTEAFF	TGTGCCAGCACCAAAGAAGGGCAGGGAAGCACTGAAGCTTTCTTT
.	TRBJ2-2	.	TRBV6-5	CAPDGGGGELFF	TGTGCCCCCGACGGGGGCGGCGGGGAGCTGTTTTTT
.	TRBJ2-4	.	TRBV27	CASSERTQTRQYF	TGTGCCAGCAGTGAGCGTACCCAAACACGGCAGTACTTC
.	TRBJ1-1	.	TRBV6-6	CAGSRSERTEAFF	TGTGCCGGCTCGAGGAGTGAGCGCACTGAAGCTTTCTTT
TRBD1	TRBJ1-4	.	TRBV15	CATSRLPGQGKKLFF	TGTGCCACCAGCAGGCTACCGGGACAGGGAAAAAAACTGTTTTTT
TRBD2	TRBJ2-3	.	TRBV28	CASSPPPGLADVSDTQYF	TGTGCCAGCAGTCCACCCCCGGGACTAGCGGACGTGTCAGATACGCAGTATTTT
TRBD1	TRBJ1-5	.	TRBV15	CATSPRDRGGNQPQHF	TGTGCCACCAGCCCACGAGACAGGGGTGGCAATCAGCCCCAGCATTTT
.	TRBJ2-1	once	TRBV6-1	CASKASRGGMLSYNEQFF	TGTGCCAGCAAAGCGTCCAGGGGGGGAATGCTCTCCTACAATGAGCAGTTCTTC
.	TRBJ1-2	.	TRBV6-1	CASSEQPYGYTF	TGTGCCAGCAGTGAACAGCCCTATGGCTACACCTTC
.	TRBJ1-4	few	TRBV11-2	CASSSPRGEKLFF	TGTGCCAGCAGCTCCCCACGGGGAGAAAAACTGTTTTTT
.	TRBJ2-2	.	TRBV5-1	CACSLARDTGELFF	TGCGCCTGCAGCTTGGCCAGGGACACCGGGGAGCTGTTTTTT
.	TRBJ1-2	few	TRBV12-3/TRBV12-4	CASSHRRKPGDGYTF	TGTGCCAGCAGCCACCGCCGCAAGCCCGGCGATGGCTACACCTTC
TRBD2	TRBJ2-7	.	TRBV2	CASSRRTSGSYNEQYF	TGTGCCAGCAGCCGACGGACTAGCGGCTCCTACAATGAGCAGTACTTC
.	TRBJ2-7	many	TRBV11-1	CASSVYSYEQYF	TGTGCCAGCAGCGTTTACTCCTACGAGCAGTACTTC